Reported below is one T cell receptor beta chain. The sample comes from a study of blood T cell repertoires in COVID-19. Study at large: The origin of the acute and convalescent COVID-19 samples was the United States, Italy and Spain. PBMCs, B-cell-depleted T cells, or T cells provided the cDNA or gDNA that made up the material.

CDR3 length: 15 amino acids. Germline CDR1 reads GTSNPN; CDR2 reads SVGIG (reference sequence). V lost 2 bases, J lost 0 bases, and 3 bases stayed unmatched. Sequencing used immunoSEQ multiplex PCR; TCRdb keeps in-frame clones, though not all of them. The top ten hold 0.95% to 1.3% of the sample, which has roughly 300,000 clones, approximately 90% seen once. This clonotype was sampled from a woman in her twenties or thirties who had recovered from COVID-19. The J gene is TRBJ1-3, the V gene TRBV30, with TRBD1 matching 8 bases. Sequencing was carried out using PBMCs or T cells enriched from blood (not recorded which). The DNA for the CDR3 is TGTGCCTGGAGTCGGACAGGGTACTCTGGAAACACCATATATTTT. Encoded protein: CAWSRTGYSGNTIYF. Full variable domain (remainder filled in from reference TRBV30 and TRBJ1-3): SQTIHQWPATLVQPVGSPLSLECTVEGTSNPNLYWYRQAAGRGLQLLFYSVGIGQISSEVPQNLSASRPQDRQFILSSKKLLLSDSGFYLCAWSRTGYSGNTIYFGEGSWLTVV.